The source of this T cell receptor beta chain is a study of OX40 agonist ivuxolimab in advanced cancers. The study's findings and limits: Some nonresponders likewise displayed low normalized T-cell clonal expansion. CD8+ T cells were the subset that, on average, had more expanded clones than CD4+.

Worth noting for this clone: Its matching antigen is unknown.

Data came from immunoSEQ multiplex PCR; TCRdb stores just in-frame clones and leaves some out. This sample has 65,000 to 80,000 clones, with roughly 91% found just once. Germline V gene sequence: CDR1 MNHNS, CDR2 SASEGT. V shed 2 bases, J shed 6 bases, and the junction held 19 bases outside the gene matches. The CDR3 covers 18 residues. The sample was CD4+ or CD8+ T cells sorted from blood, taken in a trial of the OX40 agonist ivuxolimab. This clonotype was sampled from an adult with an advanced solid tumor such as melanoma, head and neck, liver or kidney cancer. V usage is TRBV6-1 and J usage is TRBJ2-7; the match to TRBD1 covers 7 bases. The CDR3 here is CASSEISKGTVDLSEQYF. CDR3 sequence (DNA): TGTGCCAGCAGTGAAATAAGTAAGGGGACAGTAGACCTTAGCGAGCAGTACTTC.